The clone carrying this T cell receptor (beta chain) showed up many times. Its antigen is unknown. This sample was included in a study of human T cells and chemical hapten exposure. Study at large: Small differences in pooled library volume mainly drove the variation in TCR yields per sample. Overall study results and limits: There was no change with DPC sensitization in TCRs above 1 in 1000 frequency.

This CDR3 spans 17 amino acids. V lost 1 base, J lost 5 bases, and 11 bases stayed unmatched. Germline V CDR1 and CDR2: SQVTM, ANQGSEA. Total RNA extraction was carried out from unfractionated whole blood. During construction of the library, unique molecular identifiers were attached to individual cDNA molecules for quantitative, reproducible TCR counting. How the authors handled the data: Counts of TCRs in each sample centred on a median of around 92,000 and extended from approximately 25,000 to 650,000. TCRdb reanalysed the 5' RACE reads using MiXCR and keeps one entry per CDR3 protein. TCRdb, not the original authors, processed these V and J calls. The data show approximately 140,000 distinct CDR3 sequences, around 4.1% seen once.

J is TRBJ2-1 and V is TRBV29-1; 10 bases fit TRBD2. This receptor was identified in a female donor in good health. CDR3 in amino acids: CSVEGGELAGQNNEQFF. The CDR3 DNA reads TGCAGCGTTGAAGGCGGGGAACTAGCGGGGCAAAACAATGAGCAGTTCTTC.